A single sample gave rise to the 20 T cell receptor beta chains below, sequenced in a study of cytomegalovirus exposure and HLA in healthy donors. Use of 60 Vbeta and 13 Jbeta primers characterized the PCR. Clones were sequenced by immunoSEQ multiplex PCR, and TCRdb holds only the in-frame ones, with some missing. Of 150,000 to 200,000 clones listed, around three quarters were seen once; the top ten hold approximately 7.1%. The sequencing input was PBMCs. Source of these receptors: a man in his forties in good health and CMV-seropositive.

The rearrangement uses TRBV7-2 and TRBJ1-2; D might be TRBD1 (5 bases). Germline V CDR1 and CDR2: SGHTA, FQGNSA. With 4 bases removed from V and 3 bases from J, the gap between germline ends came to 15 bases. The CDR3 sequence is 15 residues long. The CDR3 DNA sequence: TGTGCCAGCAGCTCCCGCGCGGGAGGGGACTATGGCTACACCTTC. Protein product: CASSSRAGGDYGYTF. Together with reference TRBV7-2 and TRBJ1-2, the CDR3 gives the full variable domain: GAGVSQSPSNKVTEKGKDVELRCDPISGHTALYWYRQSLGQGLEFLIYFQGNSAPDKSGLPSDRFSAERTGGSVSTLTIQRTQQEDSAVYLCASSSRAGGDYGYTFGSGTRLTVV.

A few counts support this clone. The junction differs from germline at one of its ends, possibly a read error. The rearrangement uses TRBV4-1 and TRBJ1-6, with D perhaps matching TRBD1 (6 bases). Germline CDR1 is MGHRA and CDR2 is YSYEKL. This CDR3 has 16 residues. CDR3 protein: CASSQDKQGYNSPLHF. The DNA of the CDR3 is TGCGCCAGCAGTCAAGATAAGCAGGGGTATAATTCACCCCTCCACTTT.

This clone was observed a few times. The gene calls are TRBV7-2 and TRBJ2-5, with D hard to call. The ends were cut back, 2 bases at V and 2 bases at J, with 6 bases in the middle. The CDR3 covers 13 residues. The germline V gene has CDR1 SGHTA and CDR2 FQGNSA. The CDR3 nucleotides read TGTGCCAGCAGCTTACAGGTTCAAGAGACCCAGTACTTC. Its translation is CASSLQVQETQYF.

This rearrangement joins TRBV6-6 to TRBJ2-3; 7 bases are a match to TRBD1. V lost 4 bases and J lost 5; bases outside the gene matches: 3. The CDR3 has 13 amino acids. Germline values: CDR1 MNHNY, CDR2 SVGAGI (reference sequence). The CDR3 nucleotides are TGTGCCAGCAGTTCGACAGGGCGAGATACGCAGTATTTT. Translating gives CASSSTGRDTQYF.

The chain combines TRBV6-5 with TRBJ2-1; TRBD1 matches at 7 bases. J lost 5 bases, V lost 0 bases, and 4 bases had no gene match. The CDR3 spans 15 residues. Germline CDR1 reads MNHEY; CDR2 reads SVGAGI. In nucleotides, the CDR3 is TGTGCCAGCAGTTACTCCGGGGACAGCAACAATGAGCAGTTCTTC. This codes for CASSYSGDSNNEQFF.

V usage is TRBV7-3 and J usage is TRBJ1-1, with 8 bases that match TRBD1. The CDR3 extends over 14 amino acids. V gave up 4 bases and J gave up 1 base; unmatched junction bases: 2. From germline, CDR1 is SGHTA and CDR2 FQGTGA. CDR3 sequence (DNA): TGTGCCAGCAGCTATGGACAGGGGAACACTGAAGCTTTCTTT. Translated, it gives CASSYGQGNTEAFF.

The chain joins TRBV27 to TRBJ2-3; TRBD2 aligns across 8 bases. This CDR3 region has 17 residues. CDR1 MNHEY and CDR2 SMNVEV come from the germline V gene (reference sequence). V was clipped by 5 bases and J by 7 bases; unmatched bases: 17. The chain's CDR3 is CASSLLLAGTPLYTQYF. In DNA form, the CDR3 reads TGTGCCAGCAGTCTGCTTCTAGCGGGTACCCCGTTATATACGCAGTATTTT.

The chain has TRBV6-5 and TRBJ2-1; D gene ambiguous. This CDR3 contains 14 residues. Germline V gives CDR1 MNHEY, CDR2 SVGAGI. Trimming removed 2 bases from V and 2 bases from J, with 7 bases in between. The CDR3 reads CASSYVKPYNEQFF. Written as DNA, the CDR3 is TGTGCCAGCAGTTACGTCAAGCCCTACAATGAGCAGTTCTTC.

The genes are TRBV6-5 and TRBJ2-3; 9 bases are shared with TRBD2. The V gene end was trimmed by 5 bases and the J gene end by 4 bases; junction bases not matched to a gene: 4. CDR1 and CDR2 from the germline V gene are MNHEY and SVGAGI. The CDR3 loop spans 14 amino acids. This CDR3 is CASSGIAGADTQYF. CDR3 bases: TGTGCCAGCAGTGGGATAGCGGGGGCAGATACGCAGTATTTT.

This rearrangement joins TRBV29-1 to TRBJ1-2; a weak D match, TRBD1 (5 bases). The CDR3 consists of 11 residues. The V end lost 3 bases, the J end lost 6 bases, and 8 bases lay between the germline ends. CDR1 is SQVTM, CDR2 ANQGSEA, per germline. The CDR3 here is CSVEDTHGYTF. The CDR3 bases are TGCAGCGTTGAGGACACTCATGGCTACACCTTC.

CDR3 region: CASSIGTGDNYGYTF. The DNA for the CDR3 is TGTGCCAGTAGTATCGGTACGGGGGATAACTATGGCTACACCTTC. This chain joins TRBV19 and TRBJ1-2, with a tentative D call TRBD1 (5 bases). This CDR3 has 15 amino acids. Trimming stripped 3 bases from V and 1 base from J, with 12 bases between. The V gene's germline CDR1 is LNHDA and CDR2 SQIVND (reference sequence).

The V and J genes are TRBV5-6 and TRBJ1-1; TRBD1 matches 7 bases. The CDR3 runs to 13 residues. Germline values: CDR1 SGHDT, CDR2 YYEEEE. V lost 4 bases and J lost 11; bases outside the gene matches: 11. The CDR3 DNA follows: TGTGCCAGCAGCGAAGACAGGGACTCTGGCGCTTTCTTT. It specifies CASSEDRDSGAFF.

This clone has more than one count but fewer than ten. The chain has TRBV2 and TRBJ2-1; TRBD2 aligns across 12 bases. V lost 5 bases, J lost 6 bases, and 5 bases stayed unmatched. The CDR3 is 15 residues long. Germline lookup yields CDR1 SNHLY and CDR2 FYNNEI. The CDR3 DNA is TGTGCCAGCAGTTACTCGACTAGCGGGGGCAATGAGCAGTTCTTC. The encoded protein is CASSYSTSGGNEQFF.

The J gene is TRBJ1-6, the V gene TRBV4-1; D might be TRBD1 (6 bases). The germline CDR1 and CDR2 sequences are MGHRA and YSYEKL. This CDR3 has 17 residues. V gave up 6 bases and J gave up 9 bases, with 24 bases separating them. In DNA form, the CDR3 reads TGCGCCAGCAGACTTCACCAAATTAGGGACACCGGTTCACCCCTCCACTTT. Translated, it gives CASRLHQIRDTGSPLHF.

This clone was recorded a few times. The V gene is TRBV6-6, the J gene TRBJ1-4; the match to TRBD1 covers 7 bases. The CDR3 extends over 14 amino acids. After removal of 5 bases from V and 7 bases from J, the junction contained 7 bases not matched to a gene. Germline values: CDR1 MNHNY, CDR2 SVGAGI (reference sequence). The CDR3 loop reads CASSDFQGVEKLFF. In nucleotides, the CDR3 is TGTGCCAGCAGTGACTTTCAGGGGGTTGAAAAACTGTTTTTT.

The rearrangement links TRBV4-3 to TRBJ1-5; D unclear. This CDR3 comprises 16 residues. Trimming shortened V by 0 bases and J by 7 bases, and 16 bases separated the two germline ends. In germline, CDR1 is LGHNA, CDR2 YSLEER. CDR3 nucleotide sequence: TGCGCCAGCAGCCAAGACTCCACGGGGTTCGGGCAGCCCCAGCATTTT. As protein: CASSQDSTGFGQPQHF.

V usage is TRBV27 and J usage is TRBJ2-1, with unresolved D. Germline values: CDR1 MNHEY, CDR2 SMNVEV (reference sequence). The V end lost 7 bases, the J end lost 6 bases, and 16 bases lay between the germline ends. The CDR3 is 14 amino acids. The CDR3 DNA reads TGTGCCAGCACCTTTAGCCGAACCTCCAATGAGCAGTTCTTC. Residues: CASTFSRTSNEQFF.

This clone has more than one count but fewer than ten. The genes are TRBV14 and TRBJ1-2, with 10 bases lining up with TRBD1. V was clipped by 3 bases and J by 6 bases; unmatched bases: 4. The CDR3 contains 14 residues. Germline loops: CDR1 SGHDN, CDR2 FVKESK. The DNA of the CDR3 is TGTGCCAGCAGCCAGGCCGACAGGGGGCATGGCTACACCTTC. Translation gives CASSQADRGHGYTF.

The rearrangement uses TRBV6-1 and TRBJ1-1, with D possibly TRBD1 on 6 matching bases. This CDR3 is 14 amino acids long. Germline assignment: CDR1 MNHNS and CDR2 SASEGT. Trimming removed 3 bases at V and 6 bases at J, with 14 bases between. The CDR3 protein is CASSDLEPGAEAFF. Here the CDR3 DNA reads TGTGCCAGCAGTGACCTAGAACCAGGGGCTGAAGCTTTCTTT.

The rearrangement joins TRBV4-1 to TRBJ2-6; a weak D match, TRBD1 (6 bases). Germline-derived CDR1 and CDR2 are MGHRA and YSYEKL. Trimming removed 10 bases at V and 0 bases at J, with 22 bases between. The CDR3 covers 18 residues. DNA for the CDR3: TGCGCCACCCATCTAACCGGGACAACCAACTCTGGGGCCAACGTCCTGACTTTC. The encoded protein is CATHLTGTTNSGANVLTF.